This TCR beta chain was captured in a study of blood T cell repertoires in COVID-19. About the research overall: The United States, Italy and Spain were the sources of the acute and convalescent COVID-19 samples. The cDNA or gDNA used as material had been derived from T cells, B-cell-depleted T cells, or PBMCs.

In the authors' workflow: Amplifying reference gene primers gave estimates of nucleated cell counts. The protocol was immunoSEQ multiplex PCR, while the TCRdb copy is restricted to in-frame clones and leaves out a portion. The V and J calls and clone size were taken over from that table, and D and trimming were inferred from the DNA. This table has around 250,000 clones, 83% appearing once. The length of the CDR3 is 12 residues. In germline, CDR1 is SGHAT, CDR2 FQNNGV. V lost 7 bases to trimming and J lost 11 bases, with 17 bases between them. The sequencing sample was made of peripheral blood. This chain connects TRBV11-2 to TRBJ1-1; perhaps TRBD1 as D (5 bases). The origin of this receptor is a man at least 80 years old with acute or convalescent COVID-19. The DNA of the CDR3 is TGTGCCAGCACCCTACTCCCACCAGGGGCTTTCTTT. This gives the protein CASTLLPPGAFF.